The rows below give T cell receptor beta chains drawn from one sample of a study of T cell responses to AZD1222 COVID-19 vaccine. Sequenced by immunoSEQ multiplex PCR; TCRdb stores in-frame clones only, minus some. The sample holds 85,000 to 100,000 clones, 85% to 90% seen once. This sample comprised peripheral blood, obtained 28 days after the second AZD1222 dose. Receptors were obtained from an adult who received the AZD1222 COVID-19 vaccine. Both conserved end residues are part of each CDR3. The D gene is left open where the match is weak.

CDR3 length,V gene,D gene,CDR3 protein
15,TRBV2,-,CASTTQGSSNEKLFF
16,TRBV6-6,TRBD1,CASSSPGTGGNYGYTF
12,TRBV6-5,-,CASRGTVYEQYF
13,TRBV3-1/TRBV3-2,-,CASSQNSGYTIYF
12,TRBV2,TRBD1,CGTGGHNSPLHF
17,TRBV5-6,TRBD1,CASSLRRDRGRWEPLHF
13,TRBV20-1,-,CSASRAQAGGYTF
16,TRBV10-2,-,CASSEPNRVSSYEQYF
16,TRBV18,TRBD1,CASSPRQGVSYNEQFF
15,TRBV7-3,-,CASSLGSQGGNEQFF
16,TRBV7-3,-,CASSSGPAMNTGELFF
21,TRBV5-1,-,CASSRGPIKLRTAYSNQPQHF
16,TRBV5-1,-,CASSWGFSGGTDTQYF
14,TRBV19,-,CASSSDSINSPLHF
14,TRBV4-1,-,CASSPQPRVTEAFF
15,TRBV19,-,CASSIRENLNTEAFF
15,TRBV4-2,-,CASSQDPDSSYEQYF
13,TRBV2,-,CASSVGGTDTQYF
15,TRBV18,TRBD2,CASSHTSGLHNEQFF
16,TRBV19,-,CASSIGAGGASYEQYF
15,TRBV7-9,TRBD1,CASRSWGTGIREQYF
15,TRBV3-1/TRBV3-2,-,CASSQAAQVAYGYTF
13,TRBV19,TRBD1,CASSIGTAYEQYF
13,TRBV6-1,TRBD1,CASSTGGGKTQYF
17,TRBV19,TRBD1,CASSGQTGGGGNQPQHF
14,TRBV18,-,CASSQAERNSPLHF
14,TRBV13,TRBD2,CASSPRAGGVKQYF
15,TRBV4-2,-,CASSQDTASSYEQYF
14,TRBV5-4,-,CASSLQGPGETQYF
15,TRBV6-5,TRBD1,CASRTGGAGGSPLHF
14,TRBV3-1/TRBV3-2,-,CASSQASLGETQYF
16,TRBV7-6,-,CASSPSGANFGGEQFF
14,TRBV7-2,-,CASRTAANSYEQYF
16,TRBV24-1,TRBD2,CATSDRSGGALDEQFF
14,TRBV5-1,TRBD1,CASESKGGIGELFF
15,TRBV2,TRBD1,CASSGGGTASETQYF
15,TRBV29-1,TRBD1,CSVGTGGGNTGELFF
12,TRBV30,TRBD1,CAWTQGDQPQHF
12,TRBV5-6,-,CASSADGYTQYF
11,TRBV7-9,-,CAIQGSYEQYF
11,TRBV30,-,CALTIGYTQYF
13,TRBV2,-,CASSEDRNYGYTF
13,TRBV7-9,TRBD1,CASKTGAGETQYF
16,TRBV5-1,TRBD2,CASSQTSGGSYNEQFF
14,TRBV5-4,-,CAFLQGVRNQPQHF
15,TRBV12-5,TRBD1,CASGPGQGETGELFF
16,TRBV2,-,CASRGAGAVSSYEQYF
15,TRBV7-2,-,CASNPQFDSNTEAFF